A selection of T cell receptor beta chains follows, all from one sample in a study of cytomegalovirus exposure and HLA in healthy donors. Sequenced by immunoSEQ multiplex PCR; TCRdb stores in-frame clones only, minus some. The data hold about 150,000 clones, with 65% to 80% observed a single time. Sequencing was done on a sample of PBMCs. Receptor source: a middle-aged woman in good health and CMV-seropositive. CDR3s include the opening cysteine and the closing phenylalanine or tryptophan. D genes are given only for firm matches. Clone sizes are given selectively: once, few, many, or a class where the clone is expanded.

>.|TRBJ1-2|.|TRBV27
TGTGCCAGCAGCGCTTCAGGAGGAGGCCTCATTATCGGCTACACCTTC
CASSASGGGLIIGYTF
>.|TRBJ2-3|once|TRBV4-3
TGCGCCAGCAGCCAAGATCCAAGCACAGATACGCAGTATTTT
CASSQDPSTDTQYF
>.|TRBJ2-2|.|TRBV19
TGTGCCAGTACCCTCTCCAGGGGATCCGGGGAGCTGTTTTTT
CASTLSRGSGELFF
>TRBD1|TRBJ1-5|.|TRBV10-3
TGTGCCATCAGCGGGACAGCCCTCAATCAGCCCCAGCATTTT
CAISGTALNQPQHF
>TRBD1|TRBJ2-2|.|TRBV9
TGTGCCAGCAGCGGCAGGGGGCCGGGGACCGGGGAGCTGTTTTTT
CASSGRGPGTGELFF
>.|TRBJ1-1|few|TRBV14
TGTGCCAGCAGCCAAATTACCTTTACAGGACAGTTGAACACTGAAGCTTTCTTT
CASSQITFTGQLNTEAFF
>TRBD1|TRBJ2-7|.|TRBV6-6
TGTGCCAGCAGGCTGGGGACAGACTACGAGCAGTACTTC
CASRLGTDYEQYF
>.|TRBJ2-3|few|TRBV5-1
TGCGCCAGCAGCTTGGAGGGGTTGAGTCGGGATACGCAGTATTTT
CASSLEGLSRDTQYF
>TRBD1|TRBJ1-1|.|TRBV2
TGTGCCAGCAAGAGGGGGCTGAGGGCTGAAGCTTTCTTT
CASKRGLRAEAFF
>.|TRBJ2-7|.|TRBV7-9
TGTGCCAGCAGCTTAGTGGGGGGTAGCGAGCAGTACTTC
CASSLVGGSEQYF
>TRBD1|TRBJ2-7|.|TRBV6-1
TGTGCCAGCAGTATTGACAGGGGGCTAAAGGAGCAGTACTTC
CASSIDRGLKEQYF
>TRBD1|TRBJ1-6|.|TRBV2
TGTGCCAGCAGTGAACCGACGGGACAGACAAATTCACCCCTCCACTTT
CASSEPTGQTNSPLHF
>TRBD1|TRBJ1-4|few|TRBV11-2
TGTGCCAGCAGCTTAGGGGAAACTCGGGGACAGACCAATGAAAAACTGTTTTTT
CASSLGETRGQTNEKLFF
>TRBD1|TRBJ1-1|.|TRBV11-1
TGTGCCAGCAGCTTGGACAGGATGATGGAAGCTTTCTTT
CASSLDRMMEAFF